This TCR beta chain originates from a study of blood T cell repertoires in COVID-19 (dated by TCRdb to 2018 to 2021). Broadly, across the study: Samples covering the acute and convalescent phases of COVID-19 were provided by collaborators in the United States, Italy and Spain. Deeply sampled blood TCRbeta repertoires from subjects exposed to, actively infected with, or recovered from COVID-19 were included in the dataset. Samples were obtained from the ongoing ImmuneRACE study (first 160 participants) and from over 1,000 subjects provided by 6 global collaborators. The material from the prospective study consisted of cDNA or gDNA derived from T cells, B-cell-depleted T cells, or PBMCs. The repertoires were made available in a free public database intended to serve as a resource for research on the immune response to SARS-CoV-2. Where available, HLA class I and class II types were obtained from metadata supplied by the sample provider rather than from assay-based typing. A de-identified subject ID, COVID-19 status, age in years and sex were almost always included in the sample metadata.

TCRbeta CDR3 regions were amplified from genomic DNA by means of the immunoSEQ Assay, a bias-controlled multiplex PCR. On the authors' methods: Within the assay, amplification of reference gene primers was used to estimate how many nucleated cells each sample contained. Sequence reads were collapsed and filtered to measure the absolute abundance of every unique TCRbeta CDR3 rearrangement. For each sample, productive Simpson clonality was calculated as the square root of Simpson's diversity index across productive rearrangements. TCRdb took over this immuneACCESS table, retaining in-frame rearrangements with V and J assigned. Such tables are incomplete; in checked studies, under half of the missing clones stem from an unresolved V gene, and the remainder is unexplained. V, J and clone size are those of that table, while D and trimming were read from the DNA. Here the sample has over 15,000 clones; 80% to 90% occur a single time. Of the sample, roughly 30% is held by the ten largest clones.

Worth noting for this clone: Its antigen specificity is not known. There are no base qualities to consult, and no much larger clone falls within one base.

Paper-wide results and their limitations: The quantity of clinical and demographic metadata differed by source and by participant and was supplied without curation.

Each collaborating institution followed its own protocols to collect whole blood in K2EDTA tubes. For TCRbeta analysis, collaborators shipped samples as frozen whole blood, isolated PBMCs, or DNA extracted from either of those sample types. The CDR3 numbers 14 residues from cysteine through phenylalanine. Left in the record is the CDR3 DNA by itself, 42 bases read in frame from the first base. CDR1 SNHLY and CDR2 FYNNEI were looked up in the germline V gene. The germline V end is reduced by 7 bases and the J end by 7 bases; junction bases left unmatched: 8. Sequences were obtained from peripheral blood. This clonotype was sampled from a man aged 70-80 years in a cohort sampled during active COVID-19. Rearrangement joined TRBV2 to TRBJ1-4, with 8 bases matching TRBD1. For the CDR3, the sequence is CASNPGQAPEKLFF. The bases read TGTGCCAGCAACCCGGGACAGGCACCTGAAAAACTGTTTTTT.